This TCR beta chain was recovered during a study of cytomegalovirus exposure and HLA in healthy donors (dated by TCRdb to about 2017). In the study overall: In an earlier analysis of around 540 of the donors, 250 to 350 Gb of sequence data and 90 million to 130 million unique TCR beta sequences from 150 million to 200 million T cells were reported. About 300 gigabases of sequencing data and tens of millions of unique TCR sequences were included in an early release covering roughly 600 HLA-typed donors. Among the roughly 400 genotyped donors, approximately 77% belonged to the genetic ancestry cluster associated with self-reported Caucasian donors. The study was designed to test whether signatures of past pathogen exposure could be identified by cataloging public T cell receptors. The study profiled the T cell repertoires of 500 to 800 subjects by immunosequencing and related them to cytomegalovirus serostatus. Besides the first cohort of 666 subjects, a separate validation cohort made up of over 95 different subjects was used. High-throughput TCR immunosequencing, statistical association of individual TCRs with disease status, and machine learning were combined to predict cytomegalovirus infection status. In a later analysis, previously published TCR beta repertoires from about 670 donors were re-analyzed and high-resolution HLA genotyping was added so that TCR occurrence patterns could be studied. In the later analysis, no new phenotypic data were used to find candidate immune exposures; instead, reliance was placed on TCR beta sequences and their occurrence across donors. To decide whether each TCR beta V gene segment behaved as functional or pseudogenic, an earlier analysis of several hundred of the donors relied on high-throughput TCR beta sequencing. Donor age, sex, ethnicity and CMV serostatus were compiled together with the repertoire data. A later genetic analysis took genome-wide SNP genotypes for about 55% of the 666 donors and used that subset as a discovery cohort. Every discovery cohort repertoire had been produced on one sequencing platform. HLA typing included class I and class II loci at four-digit resolution. The number of donors typed differed by locus, with 629-630 for A, B, C, DRB1 and DQB1, roughly 520 for DQA1, approximately 570 for DPA1, and roughly 450 for DPB1. About 5 DR-DQ haplotypes were handled as single units for association and clustering, since linkage in the cohort was strong. Among roughly 370 genotyped donors of the cohort, an average of approximately 230,000 unique TCR beta nucleotide sequences were sequenced per donor, roughly 20% of them non-productive. On the study overall, not on this receptor specifically: CMV serostatus was the only immune exposure information available for the cohort. An earlier analysis of approximately 540 of the donors showed that most TCR beta V segments appeared in productive rearrangements either about 87% or about 30% of the time, which broadly matched IMGT annotations. According to a later analysis, parvovirus B19, influenza, CMV and Epstein-Barr virus appeared linked to several top co-occurrence clusters. Compared with the roughly 700-donor mean, donors in an Asian-associated ancestry cluster had fewer N-insertions in productive TCRs, according to a later genetic analysis. Strong co-occurrence of HLA alleles, especially DR and DQ, made assigning TCR associations to individual alleles difficult. Only TCR beta chains were sequenced in this cohort, and the absence of alpha or paired-chain data limited detectable features. In a later genetic analysis, a missense DCLRE1C variant was associated with V-gene and J-gene trimming of TCR beta chains, and the association was replicated in an independent cohort. A few of the identified cytomegalovirus-associated TCR beta chains were confirmed in vitro to be specific for cytomegalovirus antigens. Linkage disequilibrium might explain the correlated functional status among segregating V segments, but an unknown experimental factor could not be ruled out. The presence/absence analyses assumed that sequencing depth was roughly uniform across donors, and that assumption may not be true. The 87-base-pair reads could not distinguish some IMGT-functional V segments, including TRBV6-2 and TRBV6-3, so those segments were excluded. About 15 rarely observed V segments, including chromosome 9 orphons, were excluded from the earlier analysis of approximately 600 of the donors because counts were too low. In a later analysis, HLA-associated TCR beta chains showed more clonal expansion and lower generation probabilities than non-associated chains that were equally common. The authors suggested that the approach could potentially be extended to other disease states and immunological phenotypes. In a later analysis, most CMV-associated TCR beta chains were found to appear HLA-restricted, with HLA associations seemingly driven largely by CMV exposure. A later analysis associated about 16,000 TCR beta sequences with specific HLA alleles at a false discovery rate of 0.05. A further reported finding was that TCR beta sequences accurately predicted the HLA-A and HLA-B alleles for most subjects in the first cohort. Because HLA typing was missing for some donors at each locus, association tests included only the typed subset. The study listed 164 TCR beta chains as associated with cytomegalovirus. In both the original and validation cohorts, the classifier was reported to diagnose cytomegalovirus status with high specificity and sensitivity. Across donors, most TCR sequences were observed very rarely, whereas some public TCRs were present in many individuals. The sequencing pipeline was judged likely to have produced a cluster of highly shared sequence variants as a technical artifact. In a later analysis, TCR association rates were found to vary across HLA loci, with the most associated TCRs seen for DRB1 alleles and the fewest for HLA-C alleles.

The cohort consisted of 650 to 700 healthy bone marrow donors. At the time of sampling, every cohort member was nominally healthy, though immune exposures that went unrecorded were likely present. The donor was CMV seronegative and was included in the group of about 350 seronegative cohort members. Each donor provided a peripheral blood sample, and peripheral blood mononuclear cells were used for TCR beta sequencing. Genomic DNA extraction from the blood cell samples was performed with the Qiagen DNeasy Blood Extraction Kit. Libraries were constructed by the immunoSEQ multiplex PCR assay. For the multiplex PCR, a mixture combining 60 forward primers for TCR Vbeta segments and 13 reverse primers for TCR Jbeta segments was used. The CDR3 region of rearranged TCR beta genes was amplified from genomic DNA with a multiplex PCR assay. The amplified TCR beta libraries were sequenced on the Illumina HiSeq System as 87-base-pair reads. The paper's processing steps were these. A later analysis tallied roughly 80 million unique TCR beta chains across the 666 repertoires, and some 12 million of those chains were shared by two or more donors. A nearest-neighbor algorithm error-corrected the raw reads and collapsed the reads into unique sequences, merging closely related sequences to remove PCR and sequencing errors. To assign V, D and J gene segments, CDR3 sequences were aligned to IMGT reference sequences. For a sequence to be retained, a match of at least six nucleotides was required to both a V gene segment and a J gene segment. Rearrangements were classified as productive when the CDR3 lacked stop codons and remained in frame with V and J, and all other rearrangements were classified as non-productive. CDR3 was defined according to IMGT convention as the region running from the second conserved V-encoded cysteine to the conserved J-encoded phenylalanine. The earlier analysis of about 610 of the donors excluded sequences that lacked an unambiguous match to a single V gene segment. An earlier analysis of some 610 of the donors called V segments functional above 56.7% productive rearrangements and segregating when the between-donor standard deviation exceeded 5%. To diagnose cytomegalovirus status from the catalog of TCR beta chain sequences, a statistical classification framework was built. A later analysis assigned V and J genes by comparing TCR nucleotide sequences with IMGT/GENE-DB human TR gene sequences. In a later analysis, CDR3 sequences and most-parsimonious VDJ recombination scenarios were assigned using the TCRdist pipeline. In a later analysis, each TCR beta chain was defined by its CDR3 amino acid sequence together with its V-gene family, and reads lacking a unique V-gene family were excluded. A later analysis removed 500 to 600 highly shared, low-generation-probability nucleotide sequences to deal with suspected cross-contamination and a sequencing artifact. In a later analysis, a clonal expansion index for each public chain was calculated from normalized within-repertoire ranks of inferred template counts. Generation probabilities in a later analysis came from a VDJ recombination model fitted to out-of-frame rearrangements, and those results were checked against IGoR. Hypergeometric tests were used in a later analysis to score TCR-TCR, TCR-HLA and TCR-CMV co-occurrence, with a repertoire-size bias correction applied to the TCR pairs. A later analysis estimated false discovery rates by permuting HLA or CMV assignments 20 times. In a later analysis, co-occurring TCRs were grouped with DBSCAN, and TCRdist sequence similarity was added when clustering was performed within HLA-allele-positive subsets. Repertoires with fewer than 30,000 or more than 120,000 public chains were left out of co-occurrence clustering, as were four to six repertoires with anomalous nucleotide sharing. Not all clones reach the TCRdb copy of this immuneACCESS table, which keeps in-frame sequences only. Checked studies attribute under half of the gap to unresolved V genes and leave the rest unexplained. V, J and clone size are taken as reported in that table, and D and trimming were inferred from the DNA itself. Recorded for this sample are around 99,000 clones; roughly 80% of them occurred a single time. Around 3.4% of the sample belongs to the ten largest clones.

From a lookup of the germline V gene, CDR1 and CDR2 are SGHRS and YFSETQ. Germline trimming: 4 bases from V, 3 bases from J; junction bases outside gene matches: 1. The CDR3 runs 15 residues from the cysteine to the phenylalanine. The kept DNA is CDR3 alone, 45 bases in frame from the first base. Regarding this clone: The antigen it recognizes is unknown. No much larger clone is present one base from it, and per-base qualities are unavailable.

The clonotype was recovered from a middle-aged man in good health and CMV-seronegative. This receptor chain uses TRBV5-1 and TRBJ2-5, and TRBD2 matches 15 of the central bases. Sequencing used PBMCs. The DNA sequence is as follows: TGCGCCAGCAGCGGACTAGCGGGAGGGAAAGAGACCCAGTACTTC. It translates to CASSGLAGGKETQYF.